A selection of T cell receptor beta chains follows, all from one sample in a study of human T cells and chemical hapten exposure. TCRdb re-called the RACE reads through MiXCR, storing one row per CDR3 protein. The sample records more than 300,000 distinct CDR3 sequences, around 5.5% being singletons. Material: whole blood, obtained in connection with sensitization to the hapten diphenylcyclopropenone (DPC). These receptors came from a woman between 18 and 29 years old with alopecia areata. Some clones in this sample may be carry-over from other donors' samples. CDR3s include the opening cysteine and the closing phenylalanine or tryptophan. The D gene is left open where the match is weak. Rows may omit the clone size; those that give it use once, few, many or a size class.

TGTGCCAGCAGCCAAGATCACGGAAGATCCTATGGCTACACCTTC | CASSQDHGRSYGYTF | TRBV7-2 | NA | few | TRBJ1-2
TGCAGCGTTGACTTCAGCCCGTCCTATGGCTACACCTTC | CSVDFSPSYGYTF | TRBV29-1 | NA | few | TRBJ1-2
TGTGCCAGCAGTTTGGGGGGAATTCCCTACAATCAGCCCCAGCATTTT | CASSLGGIPYNQPQHF | TRBV28 | NA | NA | TRBJ1-5
TGTGCCAGCAGCTCAAGGGACAGGAACACAGATACGCAGTATTTT | CASSSRDRNTDTQYF | TRBV5-4 | TRBD1 | many | TRBJ2-3
TGTGCCAGCAGCGCAGGGGCAGTTAGGTCCTACGAGCAGTACTTC | CASSAGAVRSYEQYF | TRBV9 | NA | many | TRBJ2-7
TGTGCCATCAGTGAGTCGGGAGCCGGGGAGCTGTTTTTT | CAISESGAGELFF | TRBV10-3 | NA | many | TRBJ2-2
TGTGCCAGCAGCGAATCCTTGGAGACCCAGTACTTC | CASSESLETQYF | TRBV12-3/TRBV12-4 | NA | few | TRBJ2-5
TGCAGTGCTAGAGAAATGGGGACAGCGAAAGGGGATGGCTACACCTTC | CSAREMGTAKGDGYTF | TRBV20-1 | TRBD1 | medium-sized | TRBJ1-2
TGTGCCAGTAGTATACGACCCAGGAGCACTGAAGCTTTCTTT | CASSIRPRSTEAFF | TRBV19 | NA | NA | TRBJ1-1
TGTGCCATCAGTCCGGGACAGGGGTTAGAAGACTATGGCTACACCTTC | CAISPGQGLEDYGYTF | TRBV10-3 | TRBD1 | NA | TRBJ1-2
TGTGCCAGCAGCGTAGGCGGCAAGGGAGCAACTAATGAAAAACTGTTTTTT | CASSVGGKGATNEKLFF | TRBV9 | NA | NA | TRBJ1-4
TGTGCCAGCAGCTACAACCACGGTCAACTGTTTTTT | CASSYNHGQLFF | TRBV11-2 | NA | many | TRBJ1-4